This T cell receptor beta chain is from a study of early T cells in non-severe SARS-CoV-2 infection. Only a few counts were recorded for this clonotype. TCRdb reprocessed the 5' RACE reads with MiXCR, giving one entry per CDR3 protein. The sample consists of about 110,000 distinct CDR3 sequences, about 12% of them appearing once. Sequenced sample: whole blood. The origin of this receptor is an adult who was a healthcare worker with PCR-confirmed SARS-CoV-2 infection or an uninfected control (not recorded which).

Written as DNA, the CDR3 is TGTGCCAGCAGCGGAAAACAGGGATCGTACGAGCAGTACTTC. The encoded protein is CASSGKQGSYEQYF. The rearrangement links TRBV5-4 to TRBJ2-7; tentatively, D is TRBD1 (6 bases). CDR3 size: 14 residues. The V and J ends lost 4 bases and 4 bases respectively, with 15 bases between them. CDR1 SGHNT and CDR2 YYREEE come from the germline V gene (reference sequence).